This T cell receptor (beta chain) was found in a study of blood T cell repertoires in COVID-19 (dated by TCRdb to between 2020 and 2021). About the full investigation: Samples from collaborators originated in the United States, Italy and Spain and spanned both the acute and convalescent phases of COVID-19. The prospective study material was composed of cDNA or gDNA derived from T cells, B-cell-depleted T cells, or PBMCs. Deeply sampled blood TCRbeta repertoires from subjects exposed to, actively infected with, or recovered from COVID-19 were included in the dataset. The repertoires were released in a freely available public database intended as a resource for research on the immune response to SARS-CoV-2. Nearly every sample came with metadata listing a de-identified subject ID, COVID-19 status, age in years and sex. Samples were obtained from the ongoing ImmuneRACE study (first 160 participants) and from 1,000 to 1,500 subjects provided by 6 global collaborators. HLA class I and class II types, where available, came from metadata supplied by the sample provider rather than from assay-based typing. Overall study results and their limits: Clinical and demographic metadata were provided uncurated, with the amount varying by source and participant.

Comments on this clone: Its antigen is unknown. No clone much larger than this one lies a single base away; base qualities are absent.

Sequences MNHEY (CDR1) and SVGAGI (CDR2) are obtained from the germline V gene. After removal of 6 bases from V and 6 bases from J, the junction retains 6 bases not matched to a gene. Its CDR3 holds 15 amino acids, cysteine through phenylalanine. The only DNA kept is the CDR3, 45 bases in frame from the first base. TCRbeta CDR3 regions were amplified from genomic DNA by means of the immunoSEQ Assay, a bias-controlled multiplex PCR. In the paper's pipeline: The number of nucleated cells in each sample was estimated from the amplification of reference gene primers within the assay. To quantify the absolute abundance of each unique TCRbeta CDR3 rearrangement, sequence reads were collapsed and filtered. For each sample, productive Simpson clonality was calculated as the square root of Simpson's diversity index across productive rearrangements. The clones in this table, taken by TCRdb from immuneACCESS, are in-frame only. Not every clone is retained; where verified, under half of the shortfall comes from an unresolved V gene, and the cause of the rest is unknown. V and J calls and clone size are as listed in that table; D and trimming were resolved from the DNA. Present in this sample are more than 250,000 clones, 84% of which were seen just once. Roughly 8.6% of the sample lies in the top ten.

Whole blood was collected in K2EDTA tubes by collaborating institutions according to the institutions' own protocols. For TCRbeta analysis, collaborators shipped samples as frozen whole blood, isolated PBMCs, or DNA extracted from either of those sample types. The sequence was obtained from a human donor in a cohort sampled during active COVID-19. Sequenced material: peripheral blood. The rearrangement joined TRBV6-5 to TRBJ1-6; 9 bases in between match TRBD1. The DNA sequence reads TGTGCCAGCAGCCGGGACAGGGCTACTAATTCACCCCTCCACTTT. Its protein reads: CASSRDRATNSPLHF.